Listed here are 17 T cell receptor beta chains from one sample, sequenced in a study of PD-1 blockade in classical Hodgkin lymphoma. Each of the patients experienced relapse following autologous stem cell transplantation, and their brentuximab vedotin exposure differed. TCRdb keeps only in-frame clones here, not all; method: immunoSEQ multiplex PCR. The sample lists some 10,000 clones, around 80% seen once, with about a third in the top ten. The sequencing used peripheral blood mononuclear cells (PBMCs), collected before the second cycle of nivolumab. The source of these receptors is a human donor with classical Hodgkin lymphoma.

V usage is TRBV2 and J usage is TRBJ2-3; D is possibly TRBD1 or TRBD2 (6 bases each). The CDR3 runs to 15 residues. Looked up from germline, CDR1 is SNHLY and CDR2 is FYNNEI. V was shortened by 6 bases and J by 0 bases, with 13 bases between the two germline ends. This CDR3 reads CASRPRGLSTDTQYF. In DNA, the CDR3 is TGTGCCAGCAGGCCACGGGGGCTTAGCACAGATACGCAGTATTTT.

V gene TRBV2 combines with J gene TRBJ2-7, with D perhaps matching TRBD2 (5 bases). Germline lookup yields CDR1 SNHLY and CDR2 FYNNEI. With 8 bases removed from V and 0 bases from J, the gap between germline ends came to 14 bases. This CDR3 spans 14 amino acids. The CDR3 bases are TGTGCCAGCCGACGGATCGAGGGCTCCTACGAGCAGTACTTC. Amino acid sequence: CASRRIEGSYEQYF.

V usage is TRBV15 and J usage is TRBJ2-5; D perhaps matches TRBD2 (7 bases). Trimming took off 0 bases at V and 2 bases at J, with 10 bases between the two ends. Germline-derived CDR1 and CDR2 are LNHNV and YYDKDF (reference sequence). The CDR3 runs 15 residues. The CDR3 here is CATSRDRGGQETQYF. DNA of the CDR3: TGTGCCACCAGCAGAGATAGGGGGGGGCAAGAGACCCAGTACTTC.

The gene calls are TRBV28 and TRBJ2-4; the D is unclear. The V gene's germline CDR1 is MDHEN and CDR2 SYDVKM. V was shortened by 8 bases and J by 2 bases, with 13 bases between the two germline ends. This CDR3 has 14 amino acids. Here the CDR3 DNA reads TGTGCCAGCCAGGTCGGAAGTTCCAAAAACATTCAGTACTTC. This translates into CASQVGSSKNIQYF.

This chain connects TRBV5-1 to TRBJ1-1; no clear D gene. Trimming took 2 bases from V and 0 from J, leaving 8 bases between them. This CDR3 comprises 14 residues. Germline CDR1 reads SGHRS; CDR2 reads YFSETQ. The CDR3: CASSLEGMNTEAFF. The CDR3 region has the DNA TGCGCCAGCAGCTTAGAGGGCATGAACACTGAAGCTTTCTTT.

The gene calls are TRBV6-1 and TRBJ1-4, with 9 bases that match TRBD1. The germline CDR1 and CDR2 sequences are MNHNS and SASEGT. CDR3 size: 16 residues. With 0 bases clipped from V and 10 bases from J, the junction kept 9 bases outside the gene matches. CDR3 region: CASSEALGQGGGKLFF. The CDR3 nucleotides read TGTGCCAGCAGTGAAGCGCTGGGACAGGGTGGCGGAAAACTGTTTTTT.

The chain links TRBV18 to TRBJ2-7, with 7 bases aligning to TRBD2. Germline lookup yields CDR1 KGHSH and CDR2 LQKENI. V lost 5 bases and J lost 3; bases outside the gene matches: 7. The CDR3 has 14 residues. CDR3 protein: CASSTGTTNYEQYF. CDR3 bases: TGTGCCAGCTCAACCGGGACTACCAACTACGAGCAGTACTTC.

The chain links TRBV11-2 to TRBJ2-1; tentative D call: TRBD2 (5 bases). Per germline, CDR1 SGHAT and CDR2 FQNNGV. The V and J ends lost 4 bases and 8 bases respectively, with 9 bases between them. The CDR3 sequence is 12 residues long. The CDR3 DNA follows: TGTGCCAGCAGCTGGGGAGAAGATGAGCAGTTCTTC. It codes for CASSWGEDEQFF.

V usage is TRBV14 and J usage is TRBJ2-5; 14 nucleotides align to TRBD2. Germline V gene sequence: CDR1 SGHDN, CDR2 FVKESK. The J segment lost 4 bases and the V segment lost 1 base, leaving 11 bases of the junction unmatched. This CDR3 contains 19 residues. The CDR3 coding sequence is TGTGCCAGCAGCCAAGCGTCGGGACTAGCGGGAGATTATCGAGAGACCCAGTACTTC. It translates to CASSQASGLAGDYRETQYF.

This sequence joins TRBV12-5 and TRBJ2-6; D possibly corresponds to TRBD1 (5 bases). V was shortened by 5 bases and J by 5 bases, with 22 bases between the two germline ends. Germline V gene sequence: CDR1 LGHNT, CDR2 FRNRAP. The CDR3 contains 18 residues. The CDR3 DNA reads TGTGCTAGTGGTGGGCCGGCTGCAGGACAAAGTCGGGCCAACGTCCTGACTTTC. Protein: CASGGPAAGQSRANVLTF.

The genes are TRBV7-6 and TRBJ2-7; D remains unclear. The V and J ends lost 3 bases and 0 bases respectively, with 9 bases between them. CDR1 and CDR2 from the germline V gene are SGHVS and FNYEAQ. The CDR3 loop spans 14 amino acids. The CDR3 sequence: CASSLGSNSYEQYF. In nucleotides, the CDR3 is TGTGCCAGCAGCTTGGGTAGTAACTCCTACGAGCAGTACTTC.

This chain connects TRBV7-6 to TRBJ1-3, with 9 bases that match TRBD1. The CDR3 has 17 amino acids. Germline-derived CDR1 and CDR2 are SGHVS and FNYEAQ. With 1 base clipped from V and 7 bases from J, the junction kept 11 bases outside the gene matches. The CDR3 here is CASSLETDRGAGNTIYF. DNA for the CDR3: TGTGCCAGCAGCTTAGAAACGGACAGGGGCGCAGGGAACACCATATATTTT.

This clone was seen once. The genes are TRBV28 and TRBJ2-1, with 12 bases lining up with TRBD1. This CDR3 is 15 amino acids long. V lost 6 bases to trimming and J lost 8 bases; unmatched junction nucleotides: 8. Germline loops: CDR1 MDHEN, CDR2 SYDVKM. CDR3 residues: CASRPPGQGAYEQFF. DNA for the CDR3: TGTGCCAGCAGACCGCCGGGACAGGGGGCTTATGAGCAGTTCTTC.

This clone turned up a few times. The chain joins TRBV14 to TRBJ2-1; D is ambiguous. V lost 2 bases and J 9 bases, leaving 5 bases between the germline ends. The CDR3 is 11 residues long. Germline V CDR1 and CDR2: SGHDN, FVKESK. CDR3 sequence reads: CASSQRGEQFF. The CDR3 nucleotides read TGTGCCAGCAGCCAACGCGGTGAGCAGTTCTTC.

This chain links TRBV7-2 with TRBJ2-3, with D unresolved. This CDR3 has 14 residues. V was clipped by 2 bases and J by 1 base, with 7 bases between them. The V gene's germline CDR1 is SGHTA and CDR2 FQGNSA. CDR3 sequence: CASSLSRGTDTQYF. The CDR3 region has the DNA TGTGCCAGCAGCTTATCACGGGGCACAGATACGCAGTATTTT.

The genes are TRBV15 and TRBJ1-4; D unclear. Germline CDR1 reads LNHNV; CDR2 reads YYDKDF (reference sequence). The CDR3 loop spans 12 amino acids. With 4 bases removed from V and 8 bases from J, the gap between germline ends came to 8 bases. The CDR3 bases are TGTGCCACCAGCACATCCGGGGAAAAACTGTTTTTT. This gives the protein CATSTSGEKLFF. Supplemented by reference TRBV15 and TRBJ1-4, the full variable domain reads DAMVIQNPRYQVTQFGKPVTLSCSQTLNHNVMYWYQQKSSQAPKLLFHYYDKDFNNEADTPDNFQSRRPNTSFCFLDIRSPGLGDTAMYLCATSTSGEKLFFGSGTQLSVL.

This clone was seen a handful of times. V and J are TRBV6-4 and TRBJ1-1; D remains ambiguous. The CDR3 is 12 residues long. Trimming shortened V by 2 bases and J by 7 bases, and 8 bases separated the two germline ends. Germline CDR1 and CDR2: MRHNA and SNTAGT. The CDR3 nucleotides read TGTGCCAGCAGTGACGGTGGCCTTGAAGCTTTCTTT. It specifies CASSDGGLEAFF.